This TCR beta chain was documented in a study of tumor and adjacent non-tumor tissue in lung cancer. The sample holds one count of this clonotype. The antigen is not known. The germline gene is not matched at one end of the junction; a read error may be the cause. Notes on the study in general: In normal lung, the top 100 clones were significantly more dominant than in tumor. Significantly higher TCR diversity was found in tumor than normal lung.

Three rounds of nested PCR, following a modified ARM-PCR protocol, produced the TCRbeta library. TCRdb independently ran MiXCR on the multiplex PCR reads; one entry per CDR3 protein. This table holds around 100,000 distinct CDR3 sequences, 65% found once. Germline V gene data show CDR1 as LGHNA and CDR2 as YNFKEQ. This CDR3 is built from 12 residues. The template was RNA from unsorted bulk tissue. This non-tumor lung sample came from over 3 cm beyond the tumor edge. The material sequenced was distant non-tumor lung tissue. This sequence was found in a man in his thirties or forties with non-small cell lung cancer. V usage is TRBV4-2 and J usage is TRBJ1-2; D is ambiguous. CDR3 in DNA: TGTGCGAGCAGCCAAGTGTGTGACGGCTACACCTTC. This gives the protein CASSQVCDGYTF.